The rows below give T cell receptor beta chains drawn from one sample of a study of prognosis after radiotherapy for stage I lung cancer. One entry per CDR3 protein, called by TCRdb with MiXCR from the multiplex PCR reads. The data show 14,000 or so distinct CDR3 sequences, roughly 50% seen once. The specimen comprised PBMCs, sampled before or after stereotactic body radiation therapy (not recorded which). The receptors originated from a donor aged 50 or older with non-small cell lung cancer. CDR3s include the opening cysteine and the closing phenylalanine or tryptophan. The order of the fields is D gene, V gene, clone size, J gene, CDR3 protein, CDR3 DNA. The D gene is left open where the match is weak. Part of the rows lack a size; the others show once, few, many or a class for expanded clones.

d_call: TRBD2; v_call: TRBV12-3/TRBV12-4; clone_size: once; j_call: TRBJ2-2; cdr3_aa: CAITLGSGGARTGELFF; cdr3_nt: TGTGCCATCACTTTGGGTAGCGGGGGGGCAAGGACCGGGGAGCTGTTTTTT
d_call: NA; v_call: TRBV5-1; clone_size: few; j_call: TRBJ2-2; cdr3_aa: CASSPLGGGLDGELFF; cdr3_nt: TGCGCCAGCAGCCCTCTGGGAGGTGGCCTGGACGGGGAGCTGTTTTTT
d_call: TRBD1; v_call: TRBV15; clone_size: NA; j_call: TRBJ2-7; cdr3_aa: CATSRDRGSYEQYF; cdr3_nt: TGTGCCACCAGCAGAGACAGGGGGTCCTACGAGCAGTACTTC
d_call: TRBD1; v_call: TRBV28; clone_size: many; j_call: TRBJ2-3; cdr3_aa: CASSLFGTGGTDTQYF; cdr3_nt: TGTGCCAGCAGTTTATTTGGGACAGGGGGCACAGATACGCAGTATTTT
d_call: NA; v_call: TRBV12-3/TRBV12-4; clone_size: NA; j_call: TRBJ1-3; cdr3_aa: CASSLLLRGFGLGDSGNTIYF; cdr3_nt: TGTGCCAGCAGTTTACTTCTTCGAGGGTTCGGACTGGGGGACTCTGGAAACACCATATATTTT
d_call: TRBD1; v_call: TRBV19; clone_size: medium-sized; j_call: TRBJ2-7; cdr3_aa: CASSTGTGGPYEQYF; cdr3_nt: TGTGCCAGTAGTACCGGAACAGGGGGCCCCTACGAGCAGTACTTC
d_call: TRBD2; v_call: TRBV28; clone_size: many; j_call: TRBJ2-5; cdr3_aa: CASIVAGGRTQYF; cdr3_nt: TGTGCCAGCATAGTGGCGGGAGGGCGGACCCAGTACTTC
d_call: NA; v_call: TRBV6-2/TRBV6-3; clone_size: NA; j_call: TRBJ2-1; cdr3_aa: CASSERGGGKWNEQFF; cdr3_nt: TGTGCCAGCAGTGAACGGGGAGGTGGCAAATGGAATGAGCAGTTCTTC
d_call: TRBD2; v_call: TRBV5-1; clone_size: many; j_call: TRBJ2-3; cdr3_aa: CATAVGTSGRTDTQYF; cdr3_nt: TGCGCCACCGCGGTGGGGACTAGCGGGAGGACAGATACGCAGTATTTT
d_call: NA; v_call: TRBV14; clone_size: many; j_call: TRBJ2-1; cdr3_aa: CASSQGEGDYNEQFF; cdr3_nt: TGTGCCAGCAGCCAGGGGGAGGGGGACTACAATGAGCAGTTCTTC
d_call: NA; v_call: TRBV28; clone_size: many; j_call: TRBJ2-5; cdr3_aa: CASSIQAEWTQYF; cdr3_nt: TGTGCCAGCTCAATACAGGCCGAATGGACCCAGTACTTC
d_call: NA; v_call: TRBV28; clone_size: once; j_call: TRBJ2-2; cdr3_aa: CASTTPGAHTVELFF; cdr3_nt: TGTGCTAGCACTACCCCAGGGGCCCACACCGTGGAGCTGTTTTTT
d_call: TRBD1; v_call: TRBV6-1; clone_size: NA; j_call: TRBJ2-7; cdr3_aa: CANSVTGVVEQYF; cdr3_nt: TGTGCCAACAGTGTGACAGGGGTCGTCGAGCAGTACTTC
d_call: NA; v_call: TRBV19; clone_size: NA; j_call: TRBJ1-5; cdr3_aa: CASSKGSLGQPQHF; cdr3_nt: TGTGCCAGTAGTAAAGGGAGCTTAGGTCAGCCCCAGCATTTT
d_call: TRBD1; v_call: TRBV30; clone_size: NA; j_call: TRBJ1-3; cdr3_aa: CAWSTGASSGNTIYF; cdr3_nt: TGTGCCTGGAGCACAGGGGCAAGCTCTGGAAACACCATATATTTT
d_call: NA; v_call: TRBV20-1; clone_size: NA; j_call: TRBJ2-2; cdr3_aa: CSARDLLNTGELFF; cdr3_nt: TGCAGTGCTAGAGATCTCCTTAACACCGGGGAGCTGTTTTTT
d_call: TRBD2; v_call: TRBV28; clone_size: NA; j_call: TRBJ2-2; cdr3_aa: CASSSGEGGSGRLTGELFF; cdr3_nt: TGTGCCAGCAGTTCCGGTGAAGGGGGGAGCGGGAGGCTCACCGGGGAGCTGTTTTTT
d_call: TRBD1; v_call: TRBV19; clone_size: NA; j_call: TRBJ1-5; cdr3_aa: CASSIDDRGLQPQHF; cdr3_nt: TGTGCCAGTAGTATAGATGACAGGGGACTCCAGCCCCAGCATTTT
d_call: NA; v_call: TRBV7-9; clone_size: NA; j_call: TRBJ2-7; cdr3_aa: CASSGLAVGGTYEQYF; cdr3_nt: TGTGCCAGCAGCGGCCTGGCTGTCGGGGGTACCTACGAGCAGTACTTC
d_call: NA; v_call: TRBV7-2; clone_size: medium-sized; j_call: TRBJ2-7; cdr3_aa: CASSSGRAANNYEQYF; cdr3_nt: TGTGCCAGCAGCTCAGGCCGGGCCGCAAACAACTACGAGCAGTACTTC
d_call: TRBD1; v_call: TRBV5-6; clone_size: many; j_call: TRBJ1-2; cdr3_aa: CASSPGTGLWGYTF; cdr3_nt: TGTGCCAGCAGCCCCGGGACAGGGTTATGGGGCTACACCTTC
d_call: TRBD2; v_call: TRBV9; clone_size: many; j_call: TRBJ2-1; cdr3_aa: CASSVPRGSGSEGNEQFF; cdr3_nt: TGTGCCAGCAGCGTACCCCGGGGTAGCGGGAGTGAGGGCAATGAGCAGTTCTTC
d_call: NA; v_call: TRBV11-2; clone_size: NA; j_call: TRBJ2-3; cdr3_aa: CASSLLRGDTQYF; cdr3_nt: TGTGCCAGCAGCTTATTACGGGGAGATACGCAGTATTTT
d_call: NA; v_call: TRBV18; clone_size: many; j_call: TRBJ2-2; cdr3_aa: CASSPRLVQNTGELFF; cdr3_nt: TGTGCCAGCTCACCTAGATTGGTACAGAACACCGGGGAGCTGTTTTTT
d_call: NA; v_call: TRBV3-1; clone_size: many; j_call: TRBJ1-5; cdr3_aa: CASSFGGRNQPQHF; cdr3_nt: TGTGCCAGCAGCTTCGGAGGCCGCAATCAGCCCCAGCATTTT
d_call: TRBD1; v_call: TRBV27; clone_size: NA; j_call: TRBJ1-1; cdr3_aa: CASISSGTGNSEAFF; cdr3_nt: TGTGCCAGCATTTCCTCCGGGACAGGTAACTCTGAAGCTTTCTTT
d_call: NA; v_call: TRBV30; clone_size: many; j_call: TRBJ2-7; cdr3_aa: CAWGVRGADYEQYF; cdr3_nt: TGTGCCTGGGGAGTCCGGGGGGCGGACTACGAGCAGTACTTC
d_call: NA; v_call: TRBV11-2; clone_size: many; j_call: TRBJ1-4; cdr3_aa: CASSLYGGVDEKLFF; cdr3_nt: TGTGCCAGCAGCTTATATGGTGGAGTGGACGAAAAACTGTTTTTT
d_call: TRBD2; v_call: TRBV6-5; clone_size: medium-sized; j_call: TRBJ2-2; cdr3_aa: CASSYGFNSGGRTGELFF; cdr3_nt: TGTGCCAGCAGTTACGGCTTTAACAGCGGGGGACGGACCGGGGAGCTGTTTTTT
d_call: TRBD2; v_call: TRBV4-2; clone_size: many; j_call: TRBJ2-5; cdr3_aa: CASSQATSGGTSQETQYF; cdr3_nt: TGTGCCAGCAGCCAAGCGACTAGCGGGGGAACCTCACAAGAGACCCAGTACTTC
d_call: NA; v_call: TRBV27; clone_size: many; j_call: TRBJ2-6; cdr3_aa: CASSGGRGNSGANVLTF; cdr3_nt: TGTGCCAGCAGTGGGGGCCGGGGCAACTCTGGGGCCAACGTCCTGACTTTC
d_call: TRBD1; v_call: TRBV9; clone_size: NA; j_call: TRBJ2-1; cdr3_aa: CASSTGGGYNEQFF; cdr3_nt: TGTGCCAGCAGTACAGGGGGTGGGTACAATGAGCAGTTCTTC
d_call: NA; v_call: TRBV28; clone_size: NA; j_call: TRBJ2-7; cdr3_aa: CASSSGVKGIFSYEQYF; cdr3_nt: TGTGCCAGCAGTTCCGGGGTCAAGGGAATTTTCTCCTACGAGCAGTACTTC
d_call: NA; v_call: TRBV6-4; clone_size: many; j_call: TRBJ2-7; cdr3_aa: CASPRSRVRYEQYF; cdr3_nt: TGTGCCAGCCCACGGTCGAGGGTGCGGTACGAGCAGTACTTC
d_call: NA; v_call: TRBV7-2; clone_size: medium-sized; j_call: TRBJ1-2; cdr3_aa: CASSPRRGGYTF; cdr3_nt: TGTGCCAGCAGCCCCCGGCGGGGTGGCTACACCTTC
d_call: NA; v_call: TRBV7-2; clone_size: NA; j_call: TRBJ2-4; cdr3_aa: CASSLNRDGVKF; cdr3_nt: TGTGCCAGCAGCCTAAACCGGGACGGAGTAAAGTTC
d_call: NA; v_call: TRBV18; clone_size: few; j_call: TRBJ2-5; cdr3_aa: CASSPSAGRETQYF; cdr3_nt: TGTGCCAGCTCACCAAGCGCAGGGAGGGAGACCCAGTACTTC
d_call: TRBD2; v_call: TRBV20-1; clone_size: many; j_call: TRBJ2-3; cdr3_aa: CSARALLLAGDDTDTQYF; cdr3_nt: TGCAGTGCTAGAGCCCTCCTACTAGCGGGGGACGACACAGATACGCAGTATTTT
d_call: TRBD1; v_call: TRBV24-1; clone_size: many; j_call: TRBJ2-3; cdr3_aa: CATSDWGQGGTDTQYF; cdr3_nt: TGTGCCACCAGTGATTGGGGACAGGGGGGTACAGATACGCAGTATTTT
d_call: TRBD1; v_call: TRBV11-3; clone_size: NA; j_call: TRBJ1-2; cdr3_aa: CASSLIQGYGYTF; cdr3_nt: TGTGCCAGCAGCTTAATACAGGGGTATGGCTACACCTTC
d_call: NA; v_call: TRBV7-9; clone_size: many; j_call: TRBJ1-1; cdr3_aa: CASSFSGNTEAFF; cdr3_nt: TGTGCCAGCAGCTTTAGTGGGAACACTGAAGCTTTCTTT
d_call: NA; v_call: TRBV10-2; clone_size: NA; j_call: TRBJ2-7; cdr3_aa: CASSEPGLSTYEQYF; cdr3_nt: TGCGCCAGCAGTGAGCCGGGTCTATCTACCTACGAGCAGTACTTC
d_call: TRBD1; v_call: TRBV20-1; clone_size: many; j_call: TRBJ1-5; cdr3_aa: CSAIGTAQGLRQPQHF; cdr3_nt: TGCAGTGCTATCGGGACAGCTCAGGGTTTAAGGCAGCCCCAGCATTTT
d_call: NA; v_call: TRBV18; clone_size: many; j_call: TRBJ2-1; cdr3_aa: CASSPSRDYGYNEQFF; cdr3_nt: TGTGCCAGCTCACCCTCCCGAGACTATGGATACAATGAGCAGTTCTTC
d_call: NA; v_call: TRBV4-3; clone_size: NA; j_call: TRBJ2-7; cdr3_aa: CASSQESGSYEQYF; cdr3_nt: TGCGCCAGCAGCCAAGAAAGTGGTTCCTACGAGCAGTACTTC
d_call: TRBD2; v_call: TRBV20-1; clone_size: many; j_call: TRBJ2-3; cdr3_aa: CSALPRWGSGSTDTQYF; cdr3_nt: TGCAGTGCTTTGCCGAGGTGGGGTAGCGGGAGCACAGATACGCAGTATTTT
d_call: NA; v_call: TRBV6-2/TRBV6-3; clone_size: NA; j_call: TRBJ2-7; cdr3_aa: CASSYGGAADEQYF; cdr3_nt: TGTGCCAGCAGTTATGGCGGTGCCGCCGACGAGCAGTACTTC
d_call: NA; v_call: TRBV19; clone_size: once; j_call: TRBJ2-3; cdr3_aa: CASRTDGDTQYF; cdr3_nt: TGTGCCAGTAGGACAGACGGAGATACGCAGTATTTT
d_call: NA; v_call: TRBV20-1; clone_size: many; j_call: TRBJ2-1; cdr3_aa: CSARDPRRGNEQFF; cdr3_nt: TGCAGTGCTAGAGATCCCCGCCGAGGAAATGAGCAGTTCTTC
d_call: NA; v_call: TRBV18; clone_size: NA; j_call: TRBJ1-1; cdr3_aa: CASSPLSGKNTEAFF; cdr3_nt: TGTGCCAGCTCACCACTCTCAGGGAAAAACACTGAAGCTTTCTTT
d_call: NA; v_call: TRBV28; clone_size: medium-sized; j_call: TRBJ2-7; cdr3_aa: CASAQSRSYEQYF; cdr3_nt: TGTGCCAGCGCGCAATCCCGGTCTTACGAGCAGTACTTC
d_call: NA; v_call: TRBV20-1; clone_size: medium-sized; j_call: TRBJ1-6; cdr3_aa: CSAQGFYSPLHF; cdr3_nt: TGCAGTGCTCAGGGTTTTTATTCACCCCTCCACTTT
d_call: NA; v_call: TRBV5-1; clone_size: NA; j_call: TRBJ1-4; cdr3_aa: CASSLGRAGGGSAKLFF; cdr3_nt: TGCGCCAGCAGCTTGGGGCGCGCCGGGGGAGGGAGTGCAAAACTGTTTTTT
d_call: NA; v_call: TRBV20-1; clone_size: NA; j_call: TRBJ1-1; cdr3_aa: CSAREGALEAFF; cdr3_nt: TGCAGTGCTAGAGAGGGGGCGTTAGAAGCTTTCTTT
d_call: TRBD1; v_call: TRBV3-1; clone_size: many; j_call: TRBJ2-7; cdr3_aa: CASSQRAGGSYEQYF; cdr3_nt: TGTGCCAGCAGCCAACGGGCAGGGGGCTCCTACGAGCAGTACTTC
d_call: TRBD2; v_call: TRBV20-1; clone_size: many; j_call: TRBJ2-7; cdr3_aa: CSARSGTSGGNREQYF; cdr3_nt: TGCAGTGCTAGGTCAGGGACTAGCGGGGGGAACCGAGAGCAGTACTTC
d_call: NA; v_call: TRBV18; clone_size: many; j_call: TRBJ1-3; cdr3_aa: CASSPRILEGNTIYF; cdr3_nt: TGTGCCAGCTCACCACGGATCTTAGAGGGAAACACCATATATTTT
d_call: NA; v_call: TRBV7-9; clone_size: NA; j_call: TRBJ1-3; cdr3_aa: CASSRQGSGNTIYF; cdr3_nt: TGTGCCAGCAGCCGTCAGGGCTCTGGAAACACCATATATTTT
d_call: TRBD1; v_call: TRBV6-1; clone_size: medium-sized; j_call: TRBJ1-3; cdr3_aa: CASSENLGTGGFGNTIYF; cdr3_nt: TGTGCCAGCAGTGAGAACCTGGGGACAGGGGGTTTCGGAAACACCATATATTTT